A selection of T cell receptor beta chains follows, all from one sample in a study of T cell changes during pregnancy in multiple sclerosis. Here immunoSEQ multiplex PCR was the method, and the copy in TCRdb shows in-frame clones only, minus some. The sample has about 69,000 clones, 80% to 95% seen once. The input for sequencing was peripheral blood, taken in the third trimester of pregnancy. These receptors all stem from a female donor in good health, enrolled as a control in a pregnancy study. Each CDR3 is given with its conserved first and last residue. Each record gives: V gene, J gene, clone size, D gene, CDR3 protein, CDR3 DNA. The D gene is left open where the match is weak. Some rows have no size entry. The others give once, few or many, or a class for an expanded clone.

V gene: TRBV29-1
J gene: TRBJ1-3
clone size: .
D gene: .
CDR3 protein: CSVRVGDSGNTIYF
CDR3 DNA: TGCAGCGTTCGAGTGGGCGACTCTGGAAACACCATATATTTT

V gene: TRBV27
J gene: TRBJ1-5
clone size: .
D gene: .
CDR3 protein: CASSRLSAGASQPQHF
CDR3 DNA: TGTGCCAGCAGCCGCCTTAGCGCGGGGGCGAGCCAGCCCCAGCATTTT

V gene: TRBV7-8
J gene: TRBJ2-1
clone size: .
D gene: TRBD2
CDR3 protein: CASQNLADHNEQFF
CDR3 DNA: TGTGCCAGCCAGAACCTAGCGGACCACAATGAGCAGTTCTTC

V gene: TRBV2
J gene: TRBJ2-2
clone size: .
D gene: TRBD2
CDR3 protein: CATQSGANTGELFF
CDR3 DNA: TGTGCCACCCAGAGCGGGGCGAACACCGGGGAGCTGTTTTTT

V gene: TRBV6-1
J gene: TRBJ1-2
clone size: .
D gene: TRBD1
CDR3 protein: CATAPGQATYGYTF
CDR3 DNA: TGTGCCACCGCCCCGGGACAGGCCACCTATGGCTACACCTTC

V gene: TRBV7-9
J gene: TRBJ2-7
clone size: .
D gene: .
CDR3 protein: CASSSRPGKAEQYF
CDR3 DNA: TGTGCCAGCAGCTCCCGGCCGGGGAAGGCCGAGCAGTACTTC

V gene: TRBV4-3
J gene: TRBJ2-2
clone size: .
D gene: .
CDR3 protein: CASSQDFLGELFF
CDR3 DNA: TGCGCCAGCAGCCAAGATTTTCTCGGGGAGCTGTTTTTT

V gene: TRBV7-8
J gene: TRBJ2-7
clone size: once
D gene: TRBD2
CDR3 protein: CASSLELAGGYEQYF
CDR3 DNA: TGTGCCAGCAGCTTAGAACTAGCGGGGGGCTACGAGCAGTACTTC

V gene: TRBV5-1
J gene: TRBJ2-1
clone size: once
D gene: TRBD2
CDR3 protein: CASSLESGSYNEQFF
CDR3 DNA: TGCGCCAGCAGCTTGGAAAGCGGGAGCTACAATGAGCAGTTCTTC

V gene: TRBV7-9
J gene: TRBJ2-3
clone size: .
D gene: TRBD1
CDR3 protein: CASSSGQEITDTQYF
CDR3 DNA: TGTGCCAGCAGCTCGGGACAGGAGATCACAGATACGCAGTATTTT

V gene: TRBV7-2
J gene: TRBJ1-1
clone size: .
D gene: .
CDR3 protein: CASSYFTGNTEAFF
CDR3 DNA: TGTGCCAGCAGCTACTTTACAGGGAACACTGAAGCTTTCTTT

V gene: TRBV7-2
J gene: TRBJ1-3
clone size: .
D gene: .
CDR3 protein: CASSPYISGNTIYF
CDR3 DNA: TGTGCCAGCAGCCCCTATATTTCTGGAAACACCATATATTTT

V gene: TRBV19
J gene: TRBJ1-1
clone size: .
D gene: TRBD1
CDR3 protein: CASSIGGGGTEAFF
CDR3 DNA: TGTGCCAGTAGTATCGGAGGGGGCGGAACTGAAGCTTTCTTT

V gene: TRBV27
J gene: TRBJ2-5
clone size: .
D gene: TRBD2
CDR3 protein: CASSLQLARGTQYF
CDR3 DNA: TGTGCCAGCAGTTTACAACTAGCGCGGGGGACCCAGTACTTC

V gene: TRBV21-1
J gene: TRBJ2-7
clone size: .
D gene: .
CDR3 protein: CASSVTSGIYEQYF
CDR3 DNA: TGTGCCAGCAGCGTTACTAGCGGGATCTACGAGCAGTACTTC

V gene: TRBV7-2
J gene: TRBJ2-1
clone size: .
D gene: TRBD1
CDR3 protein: CASNRDSNYNEQFF
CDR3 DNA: TGTGCCAGTAACCGGGACAGCAACTACAATGAGCAGTTCTTC

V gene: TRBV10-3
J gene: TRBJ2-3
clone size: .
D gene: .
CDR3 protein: CATGGGTDTQYF
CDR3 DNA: TGTGCCACCGGCGGTGGCACAGATACGCAGTATTTT

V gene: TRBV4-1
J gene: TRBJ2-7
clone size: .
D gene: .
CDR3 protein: CASSQEFLQLYEQYF
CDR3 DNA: TGCGCCAGCAGCCAAGAATTCTTACAGCTCTACGAGCAGTACTTC

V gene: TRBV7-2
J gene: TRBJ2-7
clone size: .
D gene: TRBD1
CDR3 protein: CASSFGGTGLSYEQYF
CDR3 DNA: TGTGCCAGCAGCTTCGGGGGGACAGGGCTCTCCTACGAGCAGTACTTC

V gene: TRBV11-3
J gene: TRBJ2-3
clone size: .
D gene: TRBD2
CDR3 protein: CASSLDQREKTDTQYF
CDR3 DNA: TGTGCCAGCAGCTTAGACCAGCGGGAGAAGACAGATACGCAGTATTTT

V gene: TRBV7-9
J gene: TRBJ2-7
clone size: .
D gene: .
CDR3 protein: CASSLSGYEQYF
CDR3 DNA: TGTGCCAGCAGCTTGTCCGGGTACGAGCAGTACTTC

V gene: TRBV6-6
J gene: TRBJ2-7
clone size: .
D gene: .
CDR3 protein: CASSAQVYEQYF
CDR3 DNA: TGTGCCAGCAGTGCACAGGTCTACGAGCAGTACTTC

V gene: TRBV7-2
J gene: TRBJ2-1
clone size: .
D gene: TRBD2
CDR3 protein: CASSFLQTSGKGEQFF
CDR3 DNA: TGTGCCAGCAGCTTTCTCCAGACTAGCGGGAAAGGTGAGCAGTTCTTC

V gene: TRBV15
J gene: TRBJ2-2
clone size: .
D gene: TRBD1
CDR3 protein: CATSRAGGNGELFF
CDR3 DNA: TGTGCCACCAGCAGAGCAGGGGGAAACGGGGAGCTGTTTTTT

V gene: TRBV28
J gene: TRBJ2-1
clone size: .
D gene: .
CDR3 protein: CASSFPERGNEQFF
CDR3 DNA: TGTGCCAGCAGTTTTCCGGAAAGGGGGAATGAGCAGTTCTTC

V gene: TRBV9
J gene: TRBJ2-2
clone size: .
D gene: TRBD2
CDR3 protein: CASSGTSGGYTGELFF
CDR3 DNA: TGTGCCAGCAGCGGAACTAGCGGGGGTTACACCGGGGAGCTGTTTTTT

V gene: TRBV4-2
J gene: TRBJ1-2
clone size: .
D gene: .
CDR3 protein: CASSQGEQGINGYTF
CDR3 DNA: TGTGCCAGCAGCCAAGGAGAACAGGGAATTAATGGCTACACCTTC

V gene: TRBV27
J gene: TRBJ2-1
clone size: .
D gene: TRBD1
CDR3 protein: CASSRTRDRLNNEQFF
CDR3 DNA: TGTGCCAGCAGTCGGACCCGGGACAGACTTAACAATGAGCAGTTCTTC

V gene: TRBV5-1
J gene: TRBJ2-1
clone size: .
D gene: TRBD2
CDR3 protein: CASSSPGLVYNEQFF
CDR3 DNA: TGCGCCAGCAGCTCTCCGGGACTAGTATACAATGAGCAGTTCTTC

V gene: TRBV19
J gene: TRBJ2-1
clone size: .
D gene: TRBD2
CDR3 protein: CASSGSRGVTSNEQFF
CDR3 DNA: TGTGCCAGTAGTGGGTCGCGGGGGGTTACGTCCAATGAGCAGTTCTTC

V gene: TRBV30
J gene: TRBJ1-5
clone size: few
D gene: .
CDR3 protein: CAWIRGARMGQPQHF
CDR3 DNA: TGTGCCTGGATTCGTGGGGCGCGGATGGGTCAGCCCCAGCATTTT

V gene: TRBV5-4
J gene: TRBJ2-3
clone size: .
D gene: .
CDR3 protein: CATQTSSDTQYF
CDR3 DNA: TGTGCCACCCAGACTAGTTCAGATACGCAGTATTTT

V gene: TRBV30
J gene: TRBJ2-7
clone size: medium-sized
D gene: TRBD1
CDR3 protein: CAWSWGQGSYEQYF
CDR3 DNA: TGTGCCTGGAGTTGGGGACAGGGCTCCTACGAGCAGTACTTC